This T cell receptor (beta chain) was captured by sequencing in a study of T cells in localized non-small cell lung cancer. Study findings and constraints: Appearances in adjacent lung were noted for a median 57 of the top 100 tumor clones.

CDR3 size: 12 residues. CDR1 and CDR2 from the germline V gene are SNHLY and FYNNEI. V dropped 8 bases and J dropped 7 bases, with 14 bases sitting between them. Here immunoSEQ multiplex PCR was the method, and the copy in TCRdb shows in-frame clones only, minus some. The sample consists of approximately 29,000 clones, roughly three quarters of them appearing once. This clone was observed a few times. Its target is not known. The origin of this receptor is a male donor older than 55 with stage II squamous cell lung carcinoma. The sequencing here drew on peripheral blood, taken before any cancer treatment. The V and J genes are TRBV2 and TRBJ1-1, with a tentative D call TRBD1 (5 bases). CDR3 sequence: CASGMGVSEAFF. The CDR3 DNA follows: TGTGCCAGCGGGATGGGGGTCAGTGAAGCTTTCTTT.